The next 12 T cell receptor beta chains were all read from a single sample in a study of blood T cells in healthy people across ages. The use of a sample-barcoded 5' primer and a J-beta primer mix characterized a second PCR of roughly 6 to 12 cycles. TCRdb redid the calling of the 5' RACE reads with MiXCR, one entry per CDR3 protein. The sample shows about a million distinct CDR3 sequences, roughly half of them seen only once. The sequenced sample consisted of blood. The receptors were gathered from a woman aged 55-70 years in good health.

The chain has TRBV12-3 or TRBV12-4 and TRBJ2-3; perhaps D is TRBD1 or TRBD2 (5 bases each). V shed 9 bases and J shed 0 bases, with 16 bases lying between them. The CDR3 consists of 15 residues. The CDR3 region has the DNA TGTGCCAGACCCCAGGGACGATTAAGCACAGATACGCAGTATTTT. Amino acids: CARPQGRLSTDTQYF.

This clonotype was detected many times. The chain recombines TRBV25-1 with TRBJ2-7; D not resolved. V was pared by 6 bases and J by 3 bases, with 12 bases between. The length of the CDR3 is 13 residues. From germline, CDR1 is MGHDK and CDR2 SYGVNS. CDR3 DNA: TGTGCCAGCAGCCAAGCTCTAAGCTACGAGCAGTACTTC. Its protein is CASSQALSYEQYF.

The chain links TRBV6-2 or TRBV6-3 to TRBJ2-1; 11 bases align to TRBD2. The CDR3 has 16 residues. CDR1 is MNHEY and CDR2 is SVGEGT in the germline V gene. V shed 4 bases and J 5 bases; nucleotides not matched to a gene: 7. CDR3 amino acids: CASSSPGLAANNEQFF. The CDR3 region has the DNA TGTGCCAGCAGTTCCCCGGGACTAGCGGCCAACAATGAGCAGTTCTTC.

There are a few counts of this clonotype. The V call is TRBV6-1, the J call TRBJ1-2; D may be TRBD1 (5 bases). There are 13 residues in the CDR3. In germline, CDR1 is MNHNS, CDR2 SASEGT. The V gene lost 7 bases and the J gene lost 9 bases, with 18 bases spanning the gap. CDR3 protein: CASIRGRDMSYTF. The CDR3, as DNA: TGTGCCAGCATCCGGGGCAGGGATATGAGCTACACCTTC.

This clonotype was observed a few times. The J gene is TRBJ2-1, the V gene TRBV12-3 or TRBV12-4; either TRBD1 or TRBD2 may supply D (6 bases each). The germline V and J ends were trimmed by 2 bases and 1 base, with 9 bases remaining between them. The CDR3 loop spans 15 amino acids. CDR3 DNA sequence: TGTGCCAGCAGTTTATCGGGGGCTTCCTACAATGAGCAGTTCTTC. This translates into CASSLSGASYNEQFF.

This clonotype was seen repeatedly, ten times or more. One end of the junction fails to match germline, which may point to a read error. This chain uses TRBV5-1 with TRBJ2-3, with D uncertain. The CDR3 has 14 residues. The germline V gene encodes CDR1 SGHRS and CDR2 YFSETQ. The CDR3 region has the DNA TGTGCCAGCAGCTTAGACCGGGGCACAGATACGCAGTATTTT. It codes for CASSLDRGTDTQYF.

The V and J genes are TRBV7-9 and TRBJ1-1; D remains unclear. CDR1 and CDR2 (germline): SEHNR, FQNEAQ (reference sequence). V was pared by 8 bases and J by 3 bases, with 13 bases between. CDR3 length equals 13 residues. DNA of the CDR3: TGTGCCAGCGGGGAGTTTGTGCACACTGAAGCTTTCTTT. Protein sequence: CASGEFVHTEAFF.

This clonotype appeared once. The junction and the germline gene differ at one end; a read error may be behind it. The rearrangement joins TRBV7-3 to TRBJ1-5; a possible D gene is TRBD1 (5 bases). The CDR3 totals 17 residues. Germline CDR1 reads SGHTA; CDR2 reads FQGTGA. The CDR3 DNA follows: TGTGTCAGCAGCTTAGCCCCGGGACTGTATAGCAATCAGCCCCAGCATTTT. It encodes CVSSLAPGLYSNQPQHF.

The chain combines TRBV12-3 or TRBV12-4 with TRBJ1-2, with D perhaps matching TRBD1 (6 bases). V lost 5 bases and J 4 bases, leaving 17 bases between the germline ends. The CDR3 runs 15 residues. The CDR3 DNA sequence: TGTGCCAGCAGTAATCACAGGGTTTCTGGCTATGGCTACACCTTC. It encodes CASSNHRVSGYGYTF.

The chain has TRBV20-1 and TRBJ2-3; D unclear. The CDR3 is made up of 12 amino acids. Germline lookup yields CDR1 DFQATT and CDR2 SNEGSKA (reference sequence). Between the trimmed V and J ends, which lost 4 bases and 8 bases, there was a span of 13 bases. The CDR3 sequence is CSATRLSGTQYF. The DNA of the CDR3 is TGCAGTGCTACTCGTCTCTCGGGTACGCAGTATTTT.

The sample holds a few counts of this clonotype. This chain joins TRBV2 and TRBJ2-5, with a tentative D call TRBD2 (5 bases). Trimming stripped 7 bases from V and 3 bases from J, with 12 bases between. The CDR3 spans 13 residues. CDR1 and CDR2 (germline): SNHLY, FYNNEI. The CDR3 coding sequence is TGTGCCAGCACCTCATGGCGGGAAGAGACCCAGTACTTC. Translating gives CASTSWREETQYF.

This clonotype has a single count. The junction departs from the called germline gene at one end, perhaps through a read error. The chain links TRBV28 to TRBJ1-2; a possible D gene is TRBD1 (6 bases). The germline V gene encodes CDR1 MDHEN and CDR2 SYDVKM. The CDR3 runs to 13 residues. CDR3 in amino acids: CTSSLPGVYGYTF. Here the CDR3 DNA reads TGTACCAGCAGTCTCCCAGGGGTCTATGGCTACACCTTC.